This T cell receptor beta chain stems from a study of blood T cells in healthy people across ages. Then a second PCR, running roughly 7 to 11 cycles, was carried out with a sample-barcoded 5' primer and a J-beta primer mix. TCRdb recomputed calls from the 5' RACE reads with MiXCR, one row per CDR3 protein. The sample records about 570,000 distinct CDR3 sequences, 27% being singletons. Regarding the study as a whole: Lack of knowledge of donor CMV status possibly confounded expanded clonotype changes. Without sorted subsets, naive and antigen-experienced compartments could not be conclusively compared.

This clonotype was seen a handful of times. Antigen specificity is unknown. Sample donors were healthy Caucasian individuals that came from Russia, aged roughly 6 to 90. Germline V gene lookup returns CDR1 SGHKS and CDR2 YYEKEE (reference sequence). The CDR3 contains 13 residues. V shed 4 bases and J 6 bases; nucleotides not matched to a gene: 5. This receptor was identified in a woman aged 65 to 85 in good health. Material for sequencing was blood. This rearrangement joins TRBV5-5 to TRBJ2-3; 7 positions match TRBD1. The CDR3: CASSPTGADTQYF. The CDR3 coding sequence is TGTGCCAGCAGCCCTACAGGGGCGGATACGCAGTATTTT.